A single sample gave rise to the 26 T cell receptor beta chains below, sequenced in a study of cytomegalovirus exposure and HLA in healthy donors. PCR primers comprised 60 Vbeta and 13 Jbeta primers. Here immunoSEQ multiplex PCR was the method, and the copy in TCRdb shows in-frame clones only, minus some. The sample has more than 130,000 clones; about three quarters are singletons. Sequenced material: PBMCs. The receptors here all came from a man aged 18-30 years in good health and CMV-seronegative.

This chain uses TRBV19 with TRBJ2-7; D is possibly TRBD2 (6 bases). With 1 base removed from V and 6 bases from J, the gap between germline ends came to 10 bases. CDR3 size: 13 residues. Germline V gives CDR1 LNHDA, CDR2 SQIVND (reference sequence). The CDR3 sequence is CASSIAAGLEQYF. CDR3 DNA sequence: TGTGCCAGTAGTATAGCGGCGGGGCTCGAGCAGTACTTC.

The rearrangement joins TRBV2 to TRBJ2-5; weak D call: TRBD1 (6 bases). The CDR3 totals 16 residues. Germline CDR1 SNHLY, CDR2 FYNNEI. Trimming removed 5 bases at V and 2 bases at J, with 18 bases between. CDR3 protein: CASSLHRTALQETQYF. The CDR3 DNA follows: TGTGCCAGCAGTTTACACCGGACAGCCTTGCAAGAGACCCAGTACTTC.

The V and J genes are TRBV6-1 and TRBJ2-3; 8 positions agree with TRBD2. The CDR3 totals 18 residues. Germline CDR1 MNHNS, CDR2 SASEGT. With 2 bases clipped from V and 2 bases from J, the junction kept 12 bases outside the gene matches. The DNA for the CDR3 is TGTGCCAGCAGTGAATCTCCCGGACTAGCCCTCTTCACAGATACGCAGTATTTT. This sequence encodes CASSESPGLALFTDTQYF.

This sequence joins TRBV7-9 and TRBJ2-3, with TRBD2 as a possible D gene (6 bases). Germline CDR1 and CDR2: SEHNR and FQNEAQ (reference sequence). Trimming pared 1 base from V and 0 bases from J, leaving 14 bases between. This CDR3 comprises 17 residues. This CDR3 is CASSLDPAGSSTDTQYF. CDR3 bases: TGTGCCAGCAGCTTAGATCCAGCGGGCTCCAGCACAGATACGCAGTATTTT.

The rearrangement links TRBV5-8 to TRBJ2-6, with 7 bases matching TRBD1. Per germline, CDR1 SGHTS and CDR2 YDEGEE. V was pared by 1 base and J by 0 bases, with 1 base of the junction left unmatched. CDR3 length: 16 residues. The CDR3 protein is CASSLYRGSGANVLTF. The CDR3 nucleotides read TGTGCCAGCAGCTTGTACAGGGGCTCTGGGGCCAACGTCCTGACTTTC.

This chain joins TRBV25-1 and TRBJ2-5, with a weak D call TRBD1 (6 bases). Germline lookup yields CDR1 MGHDK and CDR2 SYGVNS. The CDR3 covers 14 residues. V shed 1 base and J shed 5 bases, with 11 bases lying between them. CDR3 region: CASSESGAGETQYF. Here the CDR3 DNA reads TGTGCCAGCAGTGAATCAGGGGCAGGGGAGACCCAGTACTTC.

The J gene is TRBJ1-2, the V gene TRBV11-2; D remains unclear. The CDR3 runs to 14 residues. V lost 1 base and J 2 bases, leaving 8 bases between the germline ends. The germline V gene has CDR1 SGHAT and CDR2 FQNNGV. The CDR3 here is CASSLGHMNYGYTF. For the CDR3, the DNA is TGTGCCAGCAGCTTAGGGCATATGAACTATGGCTACACCTTC.

This clone was seen once. The rearrangement uses TRBV30 and TRBJ1-1, with D unclear. Germline lookup yields CDR1 GTSNPN and CDR2 SVGIG (reference sequence). The CDR3 loop spans 13 amino acids. Trimming removed 1 base at V and 3 bases at J, with 9 bases between. In DNA, the CDR3 is TGTGCCTGGAGTGCGGTCGGAGACACTGAAGCTTTCTTT. Encoded protein: CAWSAVGDTEAFF.

The CDR3 protein is CASSPSAGSGYGYTF. CDR3 coding DNA: TGTGCCAGCAGTCCTTCGGCGGGGTCGGGCTATGGCTACACCTTC. This rearrangement joins TRBV28 to TRBJ1-2; D unclear. This CDR3 contains 15 residues. Germline V lookup: CDR1 MDHEN, CDR2 SYDVKM. V gave up 5 bases and J gave up 4 bases, with 17 bases separating them.

The chain is built from TRBV5-5 and TRBJ2-7, with D tentatively TRBD1 (6 bases). V shed 4 bases and J shed 0 bases, with 17 bases lying between them. CDR1 is SGHKS, CDR2 YYEKEE, per germline (reference sequence). The CDR3 length is 16 residues. The CDR3 is CASSQSPTGSSYEQYF. The CDR3 DNA reads TGTGCCAGCAGCCAAAGCCCCACAGGGAGCTCCTACGAGCAGTACTTC.

The chain carries TRBV19 and TRBJ2-7; 7 nucleotides line up with TRBD1. V lost 5 bases, J lost 0 bases, and 7 bases stayed unmatched. The CDR3 has 15 residues. In germline, CDR1 is LNHDA, CDR2 SQIVND (reference sequence). The CDR3 here is CASSPDGTASYEQYF. DNA of the CDR3: TGTGCCAGTAGTCCTGACGGGACAGCCTCCTACGAGCAGTACTTC.

This chain joins TRBV7-3 and TRBJ1-1; 7 bases line up with TRBD1. The trim removed 5 bases at V and 0 bases at J, leaving 3 bases unmatched. This CDR3 comprises 14 residues. CDR1 and CDR2 (germline): SGHTA, FQGTGA. This chain's CDR3 is CASSPQGLNTEAFF. The CDR3 DNA sequence: TGTGCCAGCAGCCCACAGGGGCTGAACACTGAAGCTTTCTTT.

The chain uses TRBV30 and TRBJ2-5; a possible D gene is TRBD1 (8 bases). V was shortened by 5 bases and J by 11 bases, with 24 bases between the two germline ends. Germline V lookup: CDR1 GTSNPN, CDR2 SVGIG (reference sequence). The CDR3 has 14 residues. The CDR3 DNA is TGTGCCTGGGTTAAGAATCAACAGGGGGGGGAGCAGTACTTC. This sequence encodes CAWVKNQQGGEQYF.

The chain links TRBV7-3 to TRBJ1-2; TRBD1 aligns across 9 bases. Germline values: CDR1 SGHTA, CDR2 FQGTGA. There are 15 residues in the CDR3. The V and J ends lost 2 bases and 3 bases, in that order; junction bases with no gene match: 4. CDR3 nucleotide sequence: TGTGCCAGCAGCTTAGACCGACAGGGGGACTATGGCTACACCTTC. Translated: CASSLDRQGDYGYTF. Looking up the rest from reference TRBV7-3 and TRBJ1-2 gives the full variable domain: GAGVSQTPSNKVTEKGKYVELRCDPISGHTALYWYRQSLGQGPEFLIYFQGTGAADDSGLPNDRFFAVRPEGSVSTLKIQRTERGDSAVYLCASSLDRQGDYGYTFGSGTRLTVV.

This clone showed up just a few times. This chain joins TRBV27 and TRBJ2-7, with D perhaps matching TRBD2 (5 bases). V lost 1 base, J lost 2 bases, and 9 bases lay in between. The CDR3 extends over 14 amino acids. The germline gives CDR1 MNHEY, CDR2 SMNVEV (reference sequence). In DNA, the CDR3 is TGTGCCAGCAGTTTATGGTTGGGAGCCTACGAGCAGTACTTC. The encoded protein is CASSLWLGAYEQYF.

The chain uses TRBV6-5 and TRBJ2-7; 7 bases line up with TRBD1. The germline V gene has CDR1 MNHEY and CDR2 SVGAGI. This CDR3 has 13 amino acids. J gave up 2 bases and V 6 bases, and 4 bases lay outside the gene matches. CDR3 in DNA: TGTGCCAGCAGGCGGACAGGAACCTACGAGCAGTACTTC. This gives the protein CASRRTGTYEQYF.

The genes are TRBV30 and TRBJ2-7; TRBD2 matches 8 bases. Trimming took 2 bases from V and 7 from J; bases not matched to a gene: 10. There are 14 residues in the CDR3. The germline V gene encodes CDR1 GTSNPN and CDR2 SVGIG (reference sequence). CDR3 nucleotides: TGTGCCTGGAGTATCGAGCGGGAGCCCAGGGAGCAGTACTTC. Its translation is CAWSIEREPREQYF. Together with reference TRBV30 and TRBJ2-7, the CDR3 gives the full variable domain: SQTIHQWPATLVQPVGSPLSLECTVEGTSNPNLYWYRQAAGRGLQLLFYSVGIGQISSEVPQNLSASRPQDRQFILSSKKLLLSDSGFYLCAWSIEREPREQYFGPGTRLTVT.

This chain uses TRBV6-6 with TRBJ2-5; weak D call: TRBD1 (5 bases). The J call is doubtful: the DNA matches TRBJ2-7 better. Germline loops: CDR1 MNHNY, CDR2 SVGAGI (reference sequence). The CDR3 is 15 residues long. The CDR3 DNA follows: TGTGCCAGCAGTCTCACCAGGTCAGGGAATTACGAGCAGTACTTC. Amino acid sequence: CASSLTRSGNYEQYF.

The chain links TRBV28 to TRBJ2-3; 10 bases agree with TRBD1. Germline CDR1 reads MDHEN; CDR2 reads SYDVKM. The junction had 12 bases not matched to a gene; V was cut back by 5 bases and J by 4 bases. The CDR3 contains 17 residues. The CDR3 loop reads CASSSRQGAGRADTQYF. CDR3 coding DNA: TGTGCCAGCAGTAGCAGACAGGGGGCAGGAAGGGCAGATACGCAGTATTTT.

This rearrangement joins TRBV30 to TRBJ1-6; 10 positions agree with TRBD1. This CDR3 has 14 residues. Trimming took 2 bases from V and 8 from J; bases not matched to a gene: 3. Germline V gives CDR1 GTSNPN, CDR2 SVGIG (reference sequence). The CDR3 reads CAWSRGTGDSPLHF. The CDR3 nucleotides are TGTGCCTGGAGTCGCGGGACAGGGGATTCACCCCTCCACTTT.

The chain has TRBV18 and TRBJ1-1; D uncertain. The CDR3 spans 13 residues. In germline, CDR1 is KGHSH, CDR2 LQKENI. V shed 4 bases and J shed 10 bases, with 16 bases lying between them. The CDR3 nucleotides are TGTGCCAGCTCACGGGCGTCTTACGACGGAGCTTTCTTT. This translates into CASSRASYDGAFF.

The V gene is TRBV4-1, the J gene TRBJ1-1, with TRBD1 matching 8 bases. In germline, CDR1 is MGHRA, CDR2 YSYEKL. J gave up 1 base and V 1 base, and 5 bases lay outside the gene matches. The CDR3 is 16 residues long. The CDR3 spells CASSQAEGTGNTEAFF. The DNA for the CDR3 is TGCGCCAGCAGCCAAGCCGAAGGGACAGGGAACACTGAAGCTTTCTTT.

The rearrangement joins TRBV29-1 to TRBJ2-3, with 8 bases matching TRBD1. The junction had 19 bases not matched to a gene; V was cut back by 2 bases and J by 0 bases. CDR1 SQVTM and CDR2 ANQGSEA come from the germline V gene. The CDR3 spans 20 residues. CDR3 loop: CSVENPRTGQSNPSTDTQYF. The CDR3, as DNA: TGCAGCGTTGAAAACCCCAGGACAGGGCAGTCAAACCCTAGCACAGATACGCAGTATTTT.

This clone was found a few times. V gene TRBV2 combines with J gene TRBJ1-1; 7 bases match TRBD1. With 6 bases clipped from V and 13 bases from J, the junction kept 11 bases outside the gene matches. The CDR3 covers 12 residues. CDR1 and CDR2 from the germline V gene are SNHLY and FYNNEI. The DNA of the CDR3 is TGTGCCAGCAGGTCAAACCGGGACAGCCTTTTCTTT. Translation gives CASRSNRDSLFF.

This clone was observed a single time. This chain links TRBV11-2 with TRBJ2-7; D might be TRBD1 (5 bases). The CDR3 runs to 11 residues. With 3 bases removed from V and 6 bases from J, the gap between germline ends came to 6 bases. Germline-derived CDR1 and CDR2 are SGHAT and FQNNGV. CDR3 sequence: CASSFQGEQYF. The DNA of the CDR3 is TGTGCCAGCAGCTTCCAGGGCGAGCAGTACTTC.

J is TRBJ1-2 and V is TRBV13; D is perhaps TRBD1 (5 bases). Per germline, CDR1 PRHDT and CDR2 FYEKMQ (reference sequence). V dropped 5 bases and J dropped 3 bases, with 13 bases sitting between them. The CDR3 spans 14 residues. The CDR3 here is CASSQRRGYYGYTF. The CDR3 DNA reads as TGTGCCAGCAGCCAAAGGAGGGGATACTATGGCTACACCTTC.